Each of the 5 T cell receptor beta chains below was sequenced from the same sample in a study of blood T cell repertoires in COVID-19. Clones were sequenced by immunoSEQ multiplex PCR, and TCRdb holds only the in-frame ones, with some missing. The data hold under 250,000 clones, with under 90% observed a single time. Sequencing was performed on PBMCs or T cells enriched from blood (not recorded which). All receptors derive from a woman in her forties or fifties who had been exposed to COVID-19.

The rearrangement joins TRBV9 to TRBJ2-7; D possibly corresponds to TRBD1 (6 bases). Germline V lookup: CDR1 SGDLS, CDR2 YYNGEE. V was cut by 4 bases and J by 3 bases, with 14 bases left in between. The CDR3 runs to 14 residues. The CDR3 sequence: CASSPRDTGYEQYF. The CDR3 DNA follows: TGTGCCAGCAGCCCTCGGGACACTGGCTACGAGCAGTACTTC.

This clone turned up a few times. J is TRBJ2-3 and V is TRBV29-1; weak D call: TRBD2 (6 bases). The CDR3 covers 13 residues. The germline CDR1 and CDR2 sequences are SQVTM and ANQGSEA. The V gene lost 7 bases and the J gene lost 5 bases, with 16 bases spanning the gap. The CDR3 region has the DNA TGCAGCGGACTTAGGAGGGAAGGAGATACGCAGTATTTT. Protein: CSGLRREGDTQYF.

The chain is built from TRBV3-1 (or the pseudogene TRBV3-2) and TRBJ1-1; D possibly corresponds to TRBD1 (6 bases). This CDR3 has 16 amino acids. Germline V CDR1 and CDR2: LGHDT, YNNKEL (reference sequence). Trimming pared 1 base from V and 6 bases from J, leaving 18 bases between. CDR3 DNA sequence: TGTGCCAGCAGCCAAGGAGAGGGGGGGGCCCACGCTGAAGCTTTCTTT. Protein product: CASSQGEGGAHAEAFF.

CDR3 sequence: CASSTQRGQETQYF. The CDR3 DNA sequence: TGTGCCAGCAGCACCCAGCGGGGACAAGAGACCCAGTACTTC. The chain employs TRBV7-2 and TRBJ2-5, with 7 bases lining up with TRBD2. Trimming cost V 5 bases and J 2 bases; bases outside gene matches: 5. Germline V gene sequence: CDR1 SGHTA, CDR2 FQGNSA. The CDR3 length is 14 residues.

The count of this clone is one. The chain carries TRBV7-9 and TRBJ2-1, with 8 nucleotides matching TRBD1. CDR1 and CDR2 from the germline V gene are SEHNR and FQNEAQ (reference sequence). The CDR3 is made up of 19 amino acids. With V trimmed by 1 base and J by 10 bases, 21 bases remained unmatched. In DNA form, the CDR3 reads TGTGCCAGCAGCTTAGAACGCAGGGGGCTCGGGGTTCGAGATTTAGAGCAGTTCTTC. Its protein product is CASSLERRGLGVRDLEQFF.